Presented here are 5 T cell receptor beta chains from one specimen sequenced in a study of cytomegalovirus exposure and HLA in healthy donors. The PCR had 60 Vbeta and 13 Jbeta primers. Generated by immunoSEQ multiplex PCR, the TCRdb table keeps only in-frame clones and is missing some. The table records under 200,000 clones, around 80% of them present only once. Sequenced input: PBMCs. The receptors were sampled from a woman aged 45-65 years in good health and CMV-seropositive.

This chain links TRBV7-3 with TRBJ2-3, with 9 nucleotides matching TRBD2. Germline trimming cut 3 bases from V and 1 base from J; bases unmatched to any gene: 8. This CDR3 has 17 residues. Germline V gene lookup returns CDR1 SGHTA and CDR2 FQGTGA. The CDR3 DNA reads TGTGCCAGCAGCTTGGCTCCCCCTAGCGGGGGCACAGATACGCAGTATTTT. Its protein is CASSLAPPSGGTDTQYF.

This chain joins TRBV6-5 and TRBJ2-1; maybe TRBD2 (7 bases). The CDR3 is 16 residues long. Germline values: CDR1 MNHEY, CDR2 SVGAGI. The V end was cut by 0 bases, the J end by 8 bases, with 17 bases between. The CDR3 region is CASSYSFARGRDEQFF. The CDR3 DNA sequence: TGTGCCAGCAGTTACTCGTTTGCGCGGGGGCGCGATGAGCAGTTCTTC.

This clone was counted only a few times. V usage is TRBV30 and J usage is TRBJ1-3, with TRBD1 matching 8 bases. CDR3 length: 13 residues. Germline V gene data show CDR1 as GTSNPN and CDR2 as SVGIG (reference sequence). V lost 3 bases and J lost 2; bases outside the gene matches: 0. CDR3 sequence: CAWRQGAGNTIYF. The CDR3 DNA sequence: TGTGCCTGGAGACAGGGGGCTGGAAACACCATATATTTT.

The rearrangement uses TRBV25-1 and TRBJ1-1; maybe TRBD1 (5 bases). The V and J ends lost 2 bases and 5 bases respectively, with 9 bases between them. The CDR3 is made up of 13 amino acids. Germline CDR1 reads MGHDK; CDR2 reads SYGVNS. CDR3 bases: TGTGCCAGCAGTGAAGACAGAGGTACTGAAGCTTTCTTT. Translating gives CASSEDRGTEAFF. The full variable domain, with the rest looked up from reference TRBV25-1 and TRBJ1-1, is EADIYQTPRYLVIGTGKKITLECSQTMGHDKMYWYQQDPGMELHLIHYSYGVNSTEKGDLSSESTVSRIRTEHFPLTLESARPSHTSQYLCASSEDRGTEAFFGQGTRLTVV.

The CDR3 loop reads CASSVGEGTVSYEQYF. In DNA, the CDR3 is TGTGCCAGCAGCGTAGGAGAGGGGACAGTATCCTACGAGCAGTACTTC. The chain recombines TRBV9 with TRBJ2-7, with TRBD1 matching over 7 bases. The CDR3 covers 16 residues. The germline V gene has CDR1 SGDLS and CDR2 YYNGEE. V shed 0 bases and J 1 base; nucleotides not matched to a gene: 7.